The sequence of this T cell receptor beta chain was determined in a study of cytomegalovirus exposure and HLA in healthy donors. On the study more broadly: Earlier, fewer than 140 million unique TCR beta sequences were recovered from around 180 million T cells by an analysis.

The length of the CDR3 is 15 residues. CDR1 is MNHNY, CDR2 SVGAGI, per germline (reference sequence). J gave up 6 bases and V 4 bases, and 9 bases lay outside the gene matches. Overall study findings and caveats: Researchers reported in a later analysis that common viral pathogens appeared linked to several top clusters.

PCR primers comprised 60 Vbeta and 13 Jbeta primers. TCRdb keeps only in-frame clones here, not all; method: immunoSEQ multiplex PCR. The sample shows some 96,000 clones, 64% of them seen only once. This clone was seen a few times. Its antigen remains unknown. The source of this sequence is a man aged 55 to 70 in good health and CMV-seronegative. The sequenced material came from PBMCs. V is TRBV6-6 and J is TRBJ1-2, with TRBD1 matching 9 bases. The CDR3 nucleotides read TGTGCCAGCAGTTTAACCGGACAGGGGCCTAATGGCTACACCTTC. Its translation is CASSLTGQGPNGYTF.